This is a list of T cell receptor beta chains from one sample in a study of T cell responses to AZD1222 COVID-19 vaccine. Sequenced by immunoSEQ multiplex PCR; TCRdb stores in-frame clones only, minus some. The sample holds roughly 48,000 clones, 70% to 90% seen once. Sample: peripheral blood, taken 28 days after the second AZD1222 dose. These receptors were taken from an adult who received the AZD1222 COVID-19 vaccine. Each CDR3 is given without its conserved first and last residue. The order of the fields is D gene, V gene, J gene, CDR3 protein. A D gene is named only where the DNA matches it firmly.

TRBD1	TRBV19	TRBJ2-2	ASTLQPGQGSGELF
-	TRBV6-4	TRBJ2-5	ARQKGAAGAKYQETQY
TRBD1	TRBV7-6	TRBJ1-6	ASSSGTGGPRLGSPLH
-	TRBV3-1/TRBV3-2	TRBJ2-7	ASRQVGGPREQY
-	TRBV7-2	TRBJ2-5	ASSLVPGGETQY
TRBD1	TRBV3-1/TRBV3-2	TRBJ2-1	ASSRDRVKQF
-	TRBV29-1	TRBJ1-1	SGRTAMNTEAF
TRBD1	TRBV5-1	TRBJ1-4	ASKTGAEEKLF
TRBD1	TRBV24-1	TRBJ2-2	ATAGTARTGELF
-	TRBV19	TRBJ1-2	ASSIPGFERYGYT
TRBD1	TRBV5-1	TRBJ2-2	ASGRADRERAGELF
TRBD1	TRBV2	TRBJ2-2	ASSEDRGGTGELF
-	TRBV29-1	TRBJ1-2	SGALNNYGYT
-	TRBV29-1	TRBJ2-3	SVERVRPTDTQY
-	TRBV5-6	TRBJ1-4	ASSLESAGRDEKLF